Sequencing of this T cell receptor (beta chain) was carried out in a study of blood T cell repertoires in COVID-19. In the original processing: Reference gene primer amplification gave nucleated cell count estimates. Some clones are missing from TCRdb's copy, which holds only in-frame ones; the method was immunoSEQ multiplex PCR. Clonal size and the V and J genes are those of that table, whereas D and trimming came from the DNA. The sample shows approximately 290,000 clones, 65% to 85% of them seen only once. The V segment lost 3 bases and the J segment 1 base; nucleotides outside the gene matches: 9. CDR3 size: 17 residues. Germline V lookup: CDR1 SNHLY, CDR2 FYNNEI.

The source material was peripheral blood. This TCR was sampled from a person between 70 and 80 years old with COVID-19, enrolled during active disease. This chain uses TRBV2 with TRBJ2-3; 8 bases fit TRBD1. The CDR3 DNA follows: TGTGCCAGCAGTGATGGGACCGGGACAGGAGGCACAGATACGCAGTATTTT. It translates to CASSDGTGTGGTDTQYF.